The rows below give T cell receptor beta chains drawn from one sample of a study of blood T cell repertoires in COVID-19. Sequenced by immunoSEQ multiplex PCR; TCRdb stores in-frame clones only, minus some. The sample has some 220,000 clones; 70% to 90% are singletons. Sample: peripheral blood. The receptor set was obtained from a young woman who had recovered from COVID-19. CDR3s include the opening cysteine and the closing phenylalanine or tryptophan. The D gene is left open where the match is weak. Not all rows give a size; the values are once, few, many and, for expanded clones, a class.

j_gene	v_gene	abundance	d_gene	CDR3aa
TRBJ2-2	TRBV14	once	TRBD1	CASSGTGARTHKNTGELFF
TRBJ2-7	TRBV5-5	-	TRBD1	CASSYDRGDYEQYF
TRBJ2-7	TRBV7-2	-	-	CASSSSPGFNEQYF
TRBJ2-7	TRBV20-1	-	-	CSARRDGEQYF
TRBJ1-4	TRBV7-2	once	-	CASSLSLVATNEKLFF
TRBJ2-4	TRBV6-2/TRBV6-3	-	-	CASSYYSQGTVQYF
TRBJ1-1	TRBV9	-	-	CASSLEGVLNTEAFF
TRBJ2-3	TRBV5-1	-	-	CASSLESGWVDTQYF
TRBJ1-2	TRBV27	-	-	CASSREIGEDYGYTF
TRBJ2-5	TRBV11-2	once	-	CASSFNLYQETQYF
TRBJ2-1	TRBV20-1	-	TRBD2	CSGRAYNEQFF
TRBJ2-5	TRBV7-3	-	TRBD2	CASSSRTSRETQYF
TRBJ2-2	TRBV7-6	-	TRBD2	CASSLNQRGTGELFF
TRBJ1-2	TRBV6-2/TRBV6-3	once	-	CASSRTGGENYGYTF
TRBJ2-7	TRBV18	-	-	CASSPFEVKTYEQYF
TRBJ2-4	TRBV5-6	-	TRBD2	CASSFSGGPGNIQYF
TRBJ1-6	TRBV7-3	-	-	CASSLESSYNSPLHF
TRBJ1-1	TRBV7-2	-	TRBD1	CASSGDRRHMNTEAFF
TRBJ2-2	TRBV4-1	-	-	CASSQVDGGANTGELFF
TRBJ1-6	TRBV18	-	-	CASSPLDSNSPLHF
TRBJ2-1	TRBV5-1	-	TRBD2	CASSFLAGGPGEQFF
TRBJ1-3	TRBV25-1	-	-	CASSPPLQGFSGNTIYF
TRBJ2-7	TRBV5-4	-	TRBD2	CASSQRASGSWYEQYF
TRBJ1-1	TRBV2	few	-	CASSVTGTTYGAFF
TRBJ2-6	TRBV5-1	-	-	CASTGEFISGANVLTF
TRBJ1-1	TRBV5-5	-	-	CASRFGTSTEAFF
TRBJ2-5	TRBV10-3	-	TRBD2	CAISLAGGPGETQYF
TRBJ2-5	TRBV6-6	-	-	CASSYEFETQYF
TRBJ2-2	TRBV12-3/TRBV12-4	few	-	CASSKNTGELFF
TRBJ2-2	TRBV20-1	-	-	CSARSTGELFF
TRBJ1-1	TRBV28	-	-	CASSFQFGTEAFF
TRBJ2-7	TRBV7-9	-	TRBD1	CASSHFVGQGSGEQYF
TRBJ1-1	TRBV7-9	-	TRBD1	CASSSVTGGMDTEAFF
TRBJ2-7	TRBV20-1	once	-	CSASRPSPLTSYEQYF
TRBJ2-6	TRBV27	once	-	CASSAGVSGANVLTF
TRBJ2-3	TRBV15	-	TRBD2	CATSPQGSGRTFYSSTDTQYF
TRBJ1-3	TRBV7-2	-	TRBD1	CASSFRDSSGNTIYF
TRBJ2-1	TRBV7-2	-	-	CASSESSYNEQFF
TRBJ1-2	TRBV29-1	-	-	CSVEDTPGGYTF
TRBJ1-1	TRBV27	-	-	CASSLWGHTEAFF
TRBJ1-2	TRBV6-6	-	-	CASSYHGDPGYTF
TRBJ2-5	TRBV27	once	TRBD2	CASSPRTSGETQYF
TRBJ1-2	TRBV6-5	-	TRBD1	CASSYGTGGAGYTF
TRBJ2-7	TRBV9	-	TRBD2	CASSAAGAGEAYEQYF
TRBJ2-5	TRBV19	-	TRBD2	CASSTSRTSQETQYF
TRBJ2-3	TRBV13	-	-	CASSLQGEATDTQYF
TRBJ2-3	TRBV30	-	-	CAWVHGLHSGTQYF
TRBJ2-3	TRBV7-3	-	TRBD2	CASSRLAGGGADTQYF
TRBJ1-1	TRBV3-1/TRBV3-2	-	-	CASSPRWGADTEAFF
TRBJ2-3	TRBV5-1	-	TRBD1	CASSIGTGSRTDTQYF
TRBJ1-1	TRBV2	few	-	CASRHEQNTEAFF
TRBJ2-3	TRBV7-3	-	TRBD2	CASSLGEVAGEEDTQYF
TRBJ2-3	TRBV19	-	TRBD2	CASSIVTLAGKEADTQYF
TRBJ2-1	TRBV7-2	-	TRBD2	CASSLAGTTYNEQFF
TRBJ1-6	TRBV6-5	-	-	CASSPKGDNNSPLHF
TRBJ1-2	TRBV7-2	once	-	CASSPSTRGSYGYTF
TRBJ1-4	TRBV12-3/TRBV12-4	-	-	CASSLTDEKLFF
TRBJ2-1	TRBV11-3	-	-	CASSPQGNLGEQFF
TRBJ1-3	TRBV4-2	once	-	CASHRRGYGNTIYF